The following is a TCR beta chain sequence with its context. Its target is not known. Looked up from germline, CDR1 is MDHEN and CDR2 is SYDVKM. There are 15 residues in the CDR3. Trimming took off 6 bases at V and 3 bases at J, with 17 bases between the two ends. The material for each subset, its genomic DNA, was split evenly across several immunoSEQ plates. Some clones are missing from TCRdb's copy, which holds only in-frame ones; the method was immunoSEQ multiplex PCR. The table has over 850,000 clones, 75% to 85% seen once. The source of the sample is a study of shared clonotypes between healthy human individuals. Study context: Ranging from 18 to 49 in age, donors were two women and three men. Overall study results and limits: Incomplete sequencing of sorted subsets was indicated by rarefaction despite large depth.

Input material: memory CD4+ T cells from PBMCs. Subset of the sample: CD45RA-negative fraction. This chain connects TRBV28 to TRBJ1-2; maybe TRBD1 (6 bases). The sequence came from a man between 18 and 29 years old in good health. Some clones in this sample may be carry-over from other donors' samples. The DNA of the CDR3 is TGTGCCAGCAGCTGGGCTAGGGGGGCGGACTATGGCTACACCTTC. Translated, it gives CASSWARGADYGYTF.